These 23 T cell receptor beta chains originate from one sample sequenced in a study of T cell changes during pregnancy in multiple sclerosis. The table came from immunoSEQ multiplex PCR; TCRdb's copy has only in-frame clones and leaves some out. The sample yields around 100,000 clones, more than 85% seen once. Sequencing used peripheral blood, obtained in the third trimester of pregnancy. The receptor set was obtained from a female donor with multiple sclerosis, enrolled in a pregnancy study.

This clone was counted once. The chain carries TRBV6-5 and TRBJ2-2; TRBD2 matches at 7 bases. Germline assignment: CDR1 MNHEY and CDR2 SVGAGI. The CDR3 extends over 14 amino acids. CDR3 region: CATSKGAGTGELFF. Written as DNA, the CDR3 is TGTGCAACATCGAAGGGAGCGGGAACCGGGGAGCTGTTTTTT.

This clone was detected only a few times. V and J are TRBV30 and TRBJ1-5; possibly TRBD1 for D (6 bases). Germline-derived CDR1 and CDR2 are GTSNPN and SVGIG (reference sequence). The CDR3 runs to 16 residues. The ends were cut back, 0 bases at V and 0 bases at J, with 12 bases in the middle. The CDR3 loop is CAWSVIGGVSNQPQHF. In nucleotides, the CDR3 is TGTGCCTGGAGTGTAATTGGGGGCGTTAGCAATCAGCCCCAGCATTTT. Full variable domain (outside the CDR3, taken from reference TRBV30 and TRBJ1-5): SQTIHQWPATLVQPVGSPLSLECTVEGTSNPNLYWYRQAAGRGLQLLFYSVGIGQISSEVPQNLSASRPQDRQFILSSKKLLLSDSGFYLCAWSVIGGVSNQPQHFGDGTRLSIL.

The chain combines TRBV6-5 with TRBJ2-7; possible D gene TRBD2, 6 bases. There are 13 residues in the CDR3. With 7 bases removed from V and 2 bases from J, the gap between germline ends came to 12 bases. Per the germline V gene, CDR1 is MNHEY and CDR2 is SVGAGI. CDR3 DNA sequence: TGTGCCAGCACCCAGGGACTCCCCTACGAGCAGTACTTC. Amino acid sequence: CASTQGLPYEQYF.

This rearrangement joins TRBV2 to TRBJ1-3; D is uncertain. Trimming removed 7 bases from V and 0 bases from J, with 10 bases in between. Germline CDR1 and CDR2: SNHLY and FYNNEI. CDR3 length: 14 amino acids. CDR3 in amino acids: CASIQSISGNTIYF. CDR3 in DNA: TGTGCCAGCATCCAATCCATCTCTGGAAACACCATATATTTT.

This rearrangement joins TRBV7-2 to TRBJ2-1; the D gene is possibly TRBD2 (6 bases). Germline CDR1 reads SGHTA; CDR2 reads FQGNSA. Trimming shortened V by 4 bases and J by 2 bases, and 18 bases separated the two germline ends. CDR3 length equals 17 residues. The CDR3 loop is CASSYVGTAGTYNEQFF. In nucleotides, the CDR3 is TGTGCCAGCAGCTACGTCGGGACTGCGGGGACCTACAATGAGCAGTTCTTC.

The rearrangement joins TRBV28 to TRBJ1-2, with D possibly being TRBD1 (5 bases). Trimming took off 3 bases at V and 4 bases at J, with 9 bases between the two ends. The CDR3 loop spans 13 amino acids. The germline gives CDR1 MDHEN, CDR2 SYDVKM. In nucleotides, the CDR3 is TGTGCCAGCAGTTTCGGGGGGAGCTATGGCTACACCTTC. Protein: CASSFGGSYGYTF.

This clone was found once. This sequence joins TRBV7-2 and TRBJ2-3; D not resolved. The V and J ends lost 4 bases and 6 bases respectively, with 8 bases between them. The CDR3 is 12 amino acids. Germline CDR1 SGHTA, CDR2 FQGNSA. The DNA of the CDR3 is TGTGCCAGCAGCTCCCTTAGTGATACGCAGTATTTT. Its translation is CASSSLSDTQYF.

The chain recombines TRBV30 with TRBJ1-6; no firm D call. CDR3 length: 13 residues. Germline lookup yields CDR1 GTSNPN and CDR2 SVGIG (reference sequence). The V gene lost 1 base and the J gene lost 3 bases, with 4 bases spanning the gap. DNA for the CDR3: TGTGCCTGGAGTGAGAGCTATAATTCACCCCTCCACTTT. This translates into CAWSESYNSPLHF.

The chain combines TRBV28 with TRBJ2-7, with 9 positions matching TRBD2. Germline trimming cut 1 base from V and 0 bases from J; bases unmatched to any gene: 7. CDR1 and CDR2 (germline): MDHEN, SYDVKM. The length of the CDR3 is 17 residues. CDR3 DNA sequence: TGTGCCAGCAGTTTATCCCTTAGCGGGAGCAGCTCCTACGAGCAGTACTTC. Protein product: CASSLSLSGSSSYEQYF.

V gene TRBV9 combines with J gene TRBJ1-3; D not certain. Germline V gives CDR1 SGDLS, CDR2 YYNGEE. The CDR3 is 18 residues long. Trimming pared 4 bases from V and 2 bases from J, leaving 22 bases between. In DNA, the CDR3 is TGTGCCAGCAGCCCCAGTGGAGACGCCCGGATCCCTGGAAACACCATATATTTT. Amino acid sequence: CASSPSGDARIPGNTIYF.

The genes are TRBV27 and TRBJ2-7; TRBD1 matches at 10 bases. V lost 5 bases and J lost 1; bases outside the gene matches: 5. The CDR3 runs to 15 residues. In germline, CDR1 is MNHEY, CDR2 SMNVEV (reference sequence). The CDR3 sequence is CASSRWTGGSYEQYF. CDR3 in DNA: TGTGCCAGCAGTCGATGGACAGGGGGGTCCTACGAGCAGTACTTC.

This sequence joins TRBV18 and TRBJ2-2, with D unclear. The CDR3 totals 15 residues. Germline loops: CDR1 KGHSH, CDR2 LQKENI. V lost 5 bases and J 0 bases, leaving 10 bases between the germline ends. DNA for the CDR3: TGTGCCAGCTCATCGAGGCAGACGAACACCGGGGAGCTGTTTTTT. Translated, it gives CASSSRQTNTGELFF. Together with reference TRBV18 and TRBJ2-2, the CDR3 gives the full variable domain: NAGVMQNPRHLVRRRGQEARLRCSPMKGHSHVYWYRQLPEEGLKFMVYLQKENIIDESGMPKERFSAEFPKEGPSILRIQQVVRGDSAAYFCASSSRQTNTGELFFGEGSRLTVL.

The CDR3 DNA reads as TGTGCCAGCAGCCAATCTCTCGCCTCCTACGAGCAGTACTTC. Translation: CASSQSLASYEQYF. The chain recombines TRBV16 with TRBJ2-5; D remains unclear. The assigned J gene may be wrong: the sequence end matches TRBJ2-7 better. This CDR3 region has 14 residues. CDR1 KGHSY and CDR2 FQNENV come from the germline V gene.

This chain uses TRBV5-6 with TRBJ1-1, with 8 nucleotides matching TRBD1. Germline V gene sequence: CDR1 SGHDT, CDR2 YYEEEE. The CDR3 is 14 amino acids. The trim removed 4 bases at V and 0 bases at J, leaving 2 bases unmatched. CDR3 bases: TGTGCCAGCAGCCCGACAGGGGTGAACACTGAAGCTTTCTTT. This sequence encodes CASSPTGVNTEAFF.

This chain connects TRBV5-8 to TRBJ1-2; TRBD1 might be the D (6 bases). Germline CDR1 is SGHTS and CDR2 is YDEGEE. CDR3 length equals 15 residues. V was clipped by 7 bases and J by 4 bases, with 20 bases between them. DNA of the CDR3: TGTGCCAGCGCAACAGCGGGACAACTCTTCTATGGCTACACCTTC. Translation gives CASATAGQLFYGYTF.

This clone was seen only once. V and J are TRBV5-4 and TRBJ1-1, with 7 bases lining up with TRBD1. V trimming: 4 bases; J trimming: 1 base; junction bases outside the gene matches: 4. CDR3 size: 14 residues. The germline V gene has CDR1 SGHNT and CDR2 YYREEE (reference sequence). The CDR3 nucleotides are TGTGCCAGCAGCCCGGGACAGCCGAACACTGAAGCTTTCTTT. Protein: CASSPGQPNTEAFF.

The V gene is TRBV6-5, the J gene TRBJ2-7; 8 bases fit TRBD2. Unmatched junction bases numbered 11, after V lost 6 bases and J lost 4 bases. The CDR3 runs 15 residues. Germline-derived CDR1 and CDR2 are MNHEY and SVGAGI. The CDR3 loop reads CASRPRLAGLYEQYF. The CDR3 region has the DNA TGTGCCAGCAGACCACGTCTAGCGGGCTTGTACGAGCAGTACTTC.

The CDR3 region is CASSQEPQNNYGYTF. Written as DNA, the CDR3 is TGCGCCAGCAGCCAAGAGCCACAGAACAACTATGGCTACACCTTC. The chain couples TRBV4-1 to TRBJ1-2; D ambiguous. V was clipped by 0 bases and J by 2 bases, with 10 bases between them. CDR3 length equals 15 residues. From germline, CDR1 is MGHRA and CDR2 YSYEKL.

The chain is built from TRBV5-1 and TRBJ2-7; 9 bases align to TRBD1. Trimming took 1 base from V and 6 from J; bases not matched to a gene: 8. This CDR3 region has 15 residues. CDR1 SGHRS and CDR2 YFSETQ come from the germline V gene. The CDR3, as DNA: TGCGCCAGCAGCTTGCCGGGACAGGGAGAGGCCGAGCAGTACTTC. Translated, it gives CASSLPGQGEAEQYF.

The genes are TRBV27 and TRBJ2-1; D is unclear. Germline CDR1 and CDR2: MNHEY and SMNVEV (reference sequence). This CDR3 comprises 15 residues. V gave up 4 bases and J gave up 1 base, with 11 bases separating them. The CDR3 region has the DNA TGTGCCAGCAGTTCAAAGACTCCTTCCTACAATGAGCAGTTCTTC. Protein product: CASSSKTPSYNEQFF.

The genes are TRBV7-3 and TRBJ2-1; 10 bases align to TRBD2. V shed 4 bases and J 7 bases; nucleotides not matched to a gene: 7. Germline V lookup: CDR1 SGHTA, CDR2 FQGTGA. The length of the CDR3 is 15 residues. The DNA for the CDR3 is TGTGCCAGCAGCTCAGAGGGACTAGCGATGAATGAGCAGTTCTTC. Translating it yields CASSSEGLAMNEQFF. The whole variable domain, filled in from reference TRBV7-3 and TRBJ2-1, reads GAGVSQTPSNKVTEKGKYVELRCDPISGHTALYWYRQSLGQGPEFLIYFQGTGAADDSGLPNDRFFAVRPEGSVSTLKIQRTERGDSAVYLCASSSEGLAMNEQFFGPGTRLTVL.

The gene calls are TRBV12-5 and TRBJ1-5, with D maybe TRBD1 (6 bases). CDR1 is LGHNT, CDR2 FRNRAP, per germline. The CDR3 is made up of 17 amino acids. Trimming stripped 1 base from V and 0 bases from J, with 13 bases between. CDR3 DNA: TGTGCTAGTGGTTTGGGGGGACACCTACCTAGCAATCAGCCCCAGCATTTT. Its protein product is CASGLGGHLPSNQPQHF.

The J gene is TRBJ2-2, the V gene TRBV4-1; D call uncertain. Germline CDR1 MGHRA, CDR2 YSYEKL. Trimming left V 1 base short and J 0 bases short, with 6 bases between. The CDR3 covers 15 residues. CDR3 coding DNA: TGCGCCAGCAGCCAAGCAACATCGAACACCGGGGAGCTGTTTTTT. It encodes CASSQATSNTGELFF.